The present entry profiles one T cell receptor beta chain with its context. TCRdb reprocessed the 5' RACE reads via MiXCR and lists one record per CDR3 protein. Of approximately 92,000 distinct CDR3 sequences in the sample, approximately 12% were seen once. The record originates from a study of spatial heterogeneity in lung cancer. The time point here: sample taken at primary tumor resection. No cells were sorted before sequencing. The whole RNA sequenced was extracted from tumor, nontumor lung or frozen PBMC. Trimming pared 0 bases from V and 5 bases from J, leaving 14 bases between. CDR1 and CDR2 (germline): LGHDT, YNNKEL (reference sequence). CDR3 length: 15 residues.

The clonotype comes from a male donor with early-stage non-small cell lung cancer. The sample was PBMCs, taken at surgery. The V gene is TRBV3-1, the J gene TRBJ2-7; maybe TRBD1 (6 bases). Here the CDR3 reads CASSQDPTGLNEQYF. CDR3 DNA sequence: TGTGCCAGCAGCCAAGATCCCACAGGGTTGAACGAGCAGTACTTC.